These 30 T cell receptor beta chains came from one sample sequenced in a study of regulatory T cells in long-lasting Graves disease. Time point given: newly diagnosed GD, antithyroid drugs for less than 3 months. Generation of the TCR library employed RNA extracted from PBMCs. Construction of the TCR beta libraries employed iRepertoire HTBI primers in conjunction with Arm-PCR of CDR3 regions. TCRdb independently ran MiXCR on the multiplex PCR reads; one entry per CDR3 protein. The repertoire holds 440,000 or so distinct CDR3 sequences, with about 17% as singletons. This sample also appeared in a second study, on T cells in Graves' hyperthyroidism and ophthalmopathy.

The specimen comprised peripheral blood mononuclear cells (PBMCs), sampled at new diagnosis, from a patient treated with antithyroid drugs. The receptors were gathered from a woman in her twenties or thirties with Graves disease.

This clonotype was seen only a few times. The gene calls are TRBV6-2 or TRBV6-3 and TRBJ2-7, with 7 bases lining up with TRBD2. The germline V gene encodes CDR1 MNHEY and CDR2 SVGEGT. This CDR3 spans 19 amino acids. V lost 0 bases and J lost 2; bases outside the gene matches: 16. CDR3 residues: CASSYSTTPTSVPTYEQYF. The CDR3 nucleotides read TGTGCCAGCAGTTACTCAACGACTCCAACTAGCGTTCCTACCTACGAGCAGTACTTC.

With regard to this clonotype: A much larger clone lies one base from this, so it may be a read error. A read error is likely, as this CDR3 ends without the conserved phenylalanine or tryptophan. The V and J genes are TRBV5-1 and TRBJ2-7; 10 positions match TRBD1. After removal of 1 base from V and 3 bases from J, the junction contained 13 bases not matched to a gene. CDR3 length: 18 residues. Germline V gene sequence: CDR1 SGHRS, CDR2 YFSETQ. CDR3 coding DNA: TGCGCCAGCAGCTTGCGTGAGCTTGGGGACAGGGGAGGCTACGAGCAGTACTCC. It encodes CASSLRELGDRGGYEQYS.

Many counts were recorded for this clonotype. The chain recombines TRBV11-2 with TRBJ2-3; TRBD2 might be the D (5 bases). This CDR3 is 15 amino acids long. Trimming stripped 1 base from V and 6 bases from J, with 14 bases between. Looked up from germline, CDR1 is SGHAT and CDR2 is FQNNGV. Here the CDR3 DNA reads TGTGCCAGCAGCTTAGTGGCTAGCCCGGCGGATACGCAGTATTTT. It translates to CASSLVASPADTQYF.

This clonotype appeared many times. In DNA form, the CDR3 reads TGTGCCAGCAGTTTCGGGGGGAAAGATACGCAGTATTTT. This translates into CASSFGGKDTQYF. J is TRBJ2-3 and V is TRBV28; 7 bases align to TRBD2. Losses at the gene ends were 3 bases for V and 5 bases for J; bases not matched to a gene: 2. Germline CDR1 is MDHEN and CDR2 is SYDVKM. This CDR3 contains 13 residues.

A word on this clonotype: A much larger clone sits a single nucleotide away, making a read error possible. The V call is TRBV6-5, the J call TRBJ2-1; D may be TRBD2 (6 bases). Trimming stripped 2 bases from V and 10 bases from J, with 18 bases between. The germline gives CDR1 MNHEY, CDR2 SVGAGI. This CDR3 has 15 amino acids. The DNA for the CDR3 is TGTGCCAGCAGTTACGGGCAGGCGGACTACTACGAGCAGTTCTTC. Translation: CASSYGQADYYEQFF.

This clonotype was detected many times. The chain joins TRBV12-5 to TRBJ2-7, with a weak D call TRBD1 (5 bases). The CDR3 is 16 amino acids. Per germline, CDR1 LGHNT and CDR2 FRNRAP. V dropped 0 bases and J dropped 4 bases, with 16 bases sitting between them. This chain's CDR3 is CASGLVPIQAFYEQYF. The CDR3 DNA reads TGTGCTAGTGGTTTGGTACCTATACAGGCTTTTTACGAGCAGTACTTC.

The CDR3 loop is CASRFDRGGNTEAFF. In nucleotides, the CDR3 is TGTGCCAGCAGGTTCGACAGGGGTGGGAACACTGAAGCTTTCTTT. The genes are TRBV11-2 and TRBJ1-1; 8 bases are shared with TRBD1. V lost 6 bases, J lost 1 base, and 7 bases stayed unmatched. Germline CDR1 reads SGHAT; CDR2 reads FQNNGV. The CDR3 is 15 amino acids.

This clonotype was counted at least ten times. This chain links TRBV18 with TRBJ2-1, with 10 bases fitting TRBD1. This CDR3 contains 15 residues. The trim removed 3 bases at V and 4 bases at J, leaving 3 bases unmatched. The germline V gene encodes CDR1 KGHSH and CDR2 LQKENI. CDR3 protein: CASSPQGQGYNEQFF. CDR3 nucleotides: TGTGCCAGCTCACCTCAGGGACAGGGGTACAATGAGCAGTTCTTC. The full variable domain, with the rest looked up from reference TRBV18 and TRBJ2-1, is NAGVMQNPRHLVRRRGQEARLRCSPMKGHSHVYWYRQLPEEGLKFMVYLQKENIIDESGMPKERFSAEFPKEGPSILRIQQVVRGDSAAYFCASSPQGQGYNEQFFGPGTRLTVL.

This clonotype was observed at least ten times. The chain has TRBV6-1 and TRBJ1-2; tentative D call: TRBD1 (6 bases). This CDR3 has 15 residues. CDR1 and CDR2 from the germline V gene are MNHNS and SASEGT. Trimming left V 6 bases short and J 5 bases short, with 19 bases between. The CDR3 loop reads CASRNPPGHGYGYTF. The CDR3 DNA is TGTGCCAGCAGAAACCCGCCGGGACATGGGTATGGCTACACCTTC.

In this sample, this clonotype turned up a few times. The rearrangement links TRBV28 to TRBJ2-7; D assignment may be TRBD1 or TRBD2 (5 bases each). The V end lost 7 bases, the J end lost 7 bases, and 23 bases lay between the germline ends. This CDR3 has 15 residues. Looked up from germline, CDR1 is MDHEN and CDR2 is SYDVKM. This CDR3 reads CASNSMGLADLEQYF. DNA for the CDR3: TGTGCCAGCAATTCGATGGGGCTAGCAGACCTTGAGCAGTACTTC.

This clonotype was counted many times. This chain uses TRBV28 with TRBJ2-1; D possibly corresponds to TRBD2 (6 bases). The germline gives CDR1 MDHEN, CDR2 SYDVKM. V lost 6 bases to trimming and J lost 0 bases, with 9 bases between them. This CDR3 contains 14 residues. CDR3 amino acids: CASSGSSSYNEQFF. For the CDR3, the DNA is TGTGCCAGCAGCGGGAGTTCCTCCTACAATGAGCAGTTCTTC. The whole variable domain, filled in from reference TRBV28 and TRBJ2-1, reads DVKVTQSSRYLVKRTGEKVFLECVQDMDHENMFWYRQDPGLGLRLIYFSYDVKMKEKGDIPEGYSVSREKKERFSLILESASTNQTSMYLCASSGSSSYNEQFFGPGTRLTVL.

This clonotype was counted only a few times. The V and J genes are TRBV5-1 and TRBJ2-2, with D possibly TRBD1 on 6 matching bases. Germline V gene sequence: CDR1 SGHRS, CDR2 YFSETQ. The V end lost 0 bases, the J end lost 6 bases, and 9 bases lay between the germline ends. There are 14 residues in the CDR3. This chain's CDR3 is CASSLGQVAGELFF. CDR3 nucleotides: TGCGCCAGCAGCTTGGGACAGGTAGCCGGGGAGCTGTTTTTT.

The chain employs TRBV19 and TRBJ2-1; D remains unclear. The germline CDR1 and CDR2 sequences are LNHDA and SQIVND (reference sequence). V lost 2 bases, J lost 0 bases, and 8 bases lay in between. The CDR3 sequence is 15 residues long. CDR3 nucleotide sequence: TGTGCCAGTAGTATACAAGGGTCCTCCTACAATGAGCAGTTCTTC. Translated: CASSIQGSSYNEQFF.

This clonotype appeared many times. The gene calls are TRBV2 and TRBJ1-1, with D possibly being TRBD1 (5 bases). The germline gives CDR1 SNHLY, CDR2 FYNNEI. The CDR3 has 15 residues. Trimming left V 4 bases short and J 0 bases short, with 12 bases between. CDR3 nucleotide sequence: TGTGCCAGCAGTGTCCGAGACAGCATGAACACTGAAGCTTTCTTT. Residues: CASSVRDSMNTEAFF.

This sequence joins TRBV7-2 and TRBJ1-1, with 7 positions matching TRBD1. V lost 3 bases and J lost 3; bases outside the gene matches: 7. This CDR3 region has 15 residues. In germline, CDR1 is SGHTA, CDR2 FQGNSA. The DNA of the CDR3 is TGTGCCAGCAGCTTGACCGGGACAGACGACACTGAAGCTTTCTTT. Its protein product is CASSLTGTDDTEAFF.

This clonotype was detected ten times or more. The rearrangement links TRBV28 to TRBJ2-1; maybe TRBD2 (5 bases). The germline V and J ends were trimmed by 4 bases and 6 bases, with 16 bases remaining between them. This CDR3 is 15 amino acids long. Per the germline V gene, CDR1 is MDHEN and CDR2 is SYDVKM. The CDR3 DNA reads TGTGCCAGCAGTTCCCAATCGGGGAAGGGCAATGAGCAGTTCTTC. Its translation: CASSSQSGKGNEQFF.

This chain uses TRBV6-1 with TRBJ2-1, with 11 bases that match TRBD1. Unmatched junction bases numbered 12, after V lost 7 bases and J lost 7 bases. This CDR3 contains 16 residues. The germline gives CDR1 MNHNS, CDR2 SASEGT. CDR3 in amino acids: CASTARGTGGLNEQFF. The DNA for the CDR3 is TGTGCCAGCACCGCCCGAGGGACAGGGGGTTTAAATGAGCAGTTCTTC.

This clonotype has a count of ten or more. The genes are TRBV6-1 and TRBJ2-3, with D possibly called TRBD1 or TRBD2 (5 bases each). This CDR3 has 13 residues. Trimming pared 7 bases from V and 4 bases from J, leaving 12 bases between. Germline V lookup: CDR1 MNHNS, CDR2 SASEGT. The CDR3 DNA follows: TGTGCCAGCACGAGGGGCGGCCCAGATACGCAGTATTTT. Translating gives CASTRGGPDTQYF.

The V and J genes are TRBV28 and TRBJ2-2; D is perhaps TRBD1 (6 bases). Germline-derived CDR1 and CDR2 are MDHEN and SYDVKM. The CDR3 has 18 residues. The V gene lost 5 bases and the J gene lost 1 base, with 20 bases spanning the gap. The CDR3 sequence is CASSPPWGPLKNTGELFF. CDR3 bases: TGTGCCAGCAGTCCCCCATGGGGGCCCCTTAAGAACACCGGGGAGCTGTTTTTT.

This clonotype was found a few times. A much larger clone is a single base away; this may be a read error. V and J are TRBV5-1 and TRBJ2-7; D call uncertain. Trimming took 0 bases from V and 5 from J, leaving 6 bases between them. The germline V gene has CDR1 SGHRS and CDR2 YFSETQ. The CDR3 covers 12 residues. The CDR3 bases are TGCGCCAGCAGCTTGGCCTCAGACGAGCAGTACTTC. Protein: CASSLASDEQYF.

This clonotype was picked up many times. The chain links TRBV18 to TRBJ2-7, with TRBD1 matching over 9 bases. The germline CDR1 and CDR2 sequences are KGHSH and LQKENI. V shed 6 bases, J shed 5 bases, and the junction held 8 bases outside the gene matches. This CDR3 contains 14 residues. CDR3 region: CASSLGDRVDEQYF. The CDR3 nucleotides are TGTGCCAGCTCCCTTGGGGACAGGGTGGACGAGCAGTACTTC.

This clonotype has just a few counts. The gene calls are TRBV11-2 and TRBJ1-3, with D hard to call. CDR1 and CDR2 (germline): SGHAT, FQNNGV. The CDR3 length is 14 residues. V was pared by 2 bases and J by 2 bases, with 7 bases between. The CDR3 DNA reads as TGTGCCAGCAGCTTATCCAGGACTGGAAACACCATATATTTT. Residues: CASSLSRTGNTIYF.

This clonotype was seen repeatedly, ten times or more. This sequence joins TRBV7-9 and TRBJ2-3; D gene uncertain. V lost 5 bases and J lost 6, with 12 bases in between. This CDR3 contains 13 residues. Per the germline V gene, CDR1 is SEHNR and CDR2 is FQNEAQ (reference sequence). This CDR3 reads CASSPGLSDTQYF. The CDR3 nucleotides read TGTGCCAGCAGCCCGGGCCTCTCTGATACGCAGTATTTT.

This clonotype was detected ten times or more. The V gene is TRBV5-5, the J gene TRBJ1-5, with unresolved D. Deletions cut 1 base from V and 4 bases from J, with 12 bases between. The CDR3 consists of 15 residues. Germline loops: CDR1 SGHKS, CDR2 YYEKEE (reference sequence). The CDR3 DNA reads TGTGCCAGCAGCTTGACGGAGATCTCAAATCAGCCCCAGCATTTT. Its translation: CASSLTEISNQPQHF.

There are many counts of this clonotype. The chain recombines TRBV6-2 or TRBV6-3 with TRBJ2-1, with TRBD1 as a possible D gene (5 bases). CDR3 length equals 17 residues. Per germline, CDR1 MNHEY and CDR2 SVGEGT. The V end lost 0 bases, the J end lost 9 bases, and 21 bases lay between the germline ends. CDR3 sequence reads: CASSYSKGQWGQIEQFF. The DNA for the CDR3 is TGTGCCAGCAGTTACTCGAAGGGTCAGTGGGGCCAAATTGAGCAGTTCTTC.

This clonotype showed up just a few times. The chain carries TRBV20-1 and TRBJ2-1; 15 bases agree with TRBD2. This CDR3 has 17 amino acids. Germline-derived CDR1 and CDR2 are DFQATT and SNEGSKA (reference sequence). With V trimmed by 3 bases and J by 7 bases, 10 bases remained unmatched. The CDR3 sequence is CSARGRPGTSGRNEQFF. CDR3 coding DNA: TGCAGTGCTAGGGGCCGACCCGGGACTAGCGGGAGGAATGAGCAGTTCTTC.

V gene TRBV7-3 combines with J gene TRBJ2-1; TRBD2 matches 12 bases. The CDR3 contains 18 residues. The V gene's germline CDR1 is SGHTA and CDR2 FQGTGA. V gave up 2 bases and J gave up 8 bases; unmatched junction bases: 13. CDR3 in DNA: TGTGCCAGCAGCTTATCCCGGACTAGCGGGATGGAGGATCATGAGCAGTTCTTC. Encoded protein: CASSLSRTSGMEDHEQFF.

At least ten counts were recorded for this clonotype. V is TRBV10-3 and J is TRBJ1-1; D remains ambiguous. Trimming took 3 bases from V and 1 from J, leaving 12 bases between them. The germline gives CDR1 ENHRY, CDR2 SYGVKD. The CDR3 runs to 15 residues. In DNA, the CDR3 is TGTGCCATCAGTGACCCTATACAGAGGAACACTGAAGCTTTCTTT. Translated, it gives CAISDPIQRNTEAFF.

The genes are TRBV20-1 and TRBJ2-4; 8 bases agree with TRBD1. Germline loops: CDR1 DFQATT, CDR2 SNEGSKA (reference sequence). This CDR3 spans 15 amino acids. V lost 3 bases to trimming and J lost 7 bases; unmatched junction nucleotides: 11. The CDR3 here is CSASEKPGGNNIQYF. Written as DNA, the CDR3 is TGCAGTGCTAGTGAAAAGCCAGGGGGCAATAACATTCAGTACTTC.

This clonotype was recorded a few times. This clone may be a read error of a much larger clone one base away. The chain is built from TRBV3-1 and TRBJ1-6; a possible D gene is TRBD1 (6 bases). V was shortened by 8 bases and J by 10 bases, with 21 bases between the two germline ends. This CDR3 is built from 15 residues. Germline CDR1 reads LGHDT; CDR2 reads YNNKEL (reference sequence). The CDR3 loop is CASGPNRGGGSPLHF. CDR3 DNA sequence: TGTGCCAGCGGCCCGAATCGGGGGGGCGGATCACCCCTCCACTTT.